A selection of T cell receptor beta chains follows, all from one sample in a study of shared clonotypes between healthy human individuals. Profiled with immunoSEQ multiplex PCR; TCRdb holds only in-frame clones, not every one. The sample comprises about 2.2 million clones, just over 90% of which are singletons, and about 1.7% rests with the top ten. The specimen was naive CD8+ T cells from PBMCs. The receptors shown here come from a man between 18 and 35 years old in good health. Some clones in this sample may be carry-over from other donors' samples. Both conserved end residues are part of each CDR3. A D gene is named only where the DNA matches it firmly. Some rows mark clone size as missing; the rest say once, few, many or name a class of expanded clone.

abundance,v_gene,d_gene,j_gene,CDR3aa,CDR3nt
NA,TRBV5-4,TRBD2,TRBJ2-7,CASSLGARGGRFYEQYF,TGTGCCAGCAGCTTGGGCGCGCGCGGCGGGAGATTTTACGAGCAGTACTTC
NA,TRBV5-5,NA,TRBJ1-5,CASSLWGAQPQHF,TGTGCCAGCAGCTTATGGGGAGCTCAGCCCCAGCATTTT
NA,TRBV11-2,TRBD1,TRBJ1-2,CASSGWDSKWPGYGYTF,TGTGCCAGCAGCGGGTGGGACAGTAAATGGCCCGGGTATGGCTACACCTTC
NA,TRBV19,NA,TRBJ1-1,CASSIDGPRTVYTMNTEAFF,TGTGCCAGTAGTATAGATGGCCCCCGGACAGTCTATACCATGAACACTGAAGCTTTCTTT
NA,TRBV4-3,NA,TRBJ1-2,CASSQTNPGHYGYTF,TGCGCCAGCAGCCAGACCAACCCGGGCCACTATGGCTACACCTTC
NA,TRBV19,NA,TRBJ2-7,CASSNRPVGYEQYF,TGTGCCAGTAGTAACCGACCCGTGGGCTACGAGCAGTACTTC
NA,TRBV19,TRBD1,TRBJ1-2,CASSASRDRGWDYGYTF,TGTGCCAGTAGTGCCTCTAGGGACAGGGGATGGGACTATGGCTACACCTTC
NA,TRBV27,NA,TRBJ2-1,CASSIAVSSYNEQFF,TGTGCCAGCAGTATAGCAGTTAGCTCCTACAATGAGCAGTTCTTC
NA,TRBV9,NA,TRBJ2-1,CASSEGGGIAYNEQFF,TGTGCCAGCAGCGAAGGGGGGGGCATCGCCTACAATGAGCAGTTCTTC
NA,TRBV25-1,NA,TRBJ1-1,CASSELVGMRTEAFF,TGTGCCAGCAGTGAATTAGTGGGGATGAGGACTGAAGCTTTCTTT
NA,TRBV7-6,NA,TRBJ2-1,CASSPPGLRGREQFF,TGTGCCAGCAGCCCTCCGGGACTAAGGGGGCGTGAGCAGTTCTTC
NA,TRBV14,NA,TRBJ2-3,CASSQDWRITDTQYF,TGTGCCAGCAGCCAAGACTGGAGAATAACAGATACGCAGTATTTT
NA,TRBV11-2,NA,TRBJ2-7,CASSGIENEQYF,TGTGCCAGCAGCGGAATCGAAAACGAGCAGTACTTC
NA,TRBV9,TRBD2,TRBJ2-1,CASSAPLAGDPSSYNEQFF,TGTGCCAGCAGCGCCCCTTTAGCGGGAGACCCTAGCTCCTACAATGAGCAGTTCTTC
NA,TRBV11-2,NA,TRBJ2-7,CASSFRPHEQYF,TGTGCCAGCAGCTTCCGACCCCACGAGCAGTACTTC
NA,TRBV5-1,TRBD1,TRBJ1-4,CASSEDQGAKEKLFF,TGCGCCAGCAGCGAGGATCAGGGGGCAAAAGAAAAACTGTTTTTT
NA,TRBV15,NA,TRBJ1-2,CATSRGGTVYGYTF,TGTGCCACCAGCAGAGGCGGAACGGTCTATGGCTACACCTTC
NA,TRBV4-3,NA,TRBJ2-7,CASSQALEGPRRYEQYF,TGCGCCAGCAGCCAAGCGTTGGAGGGCCCTCGCCGATACGAGCAGTACTTC
NA,TRBV7-9,NA,TRBJ1-1,CASSLGPGSNTEAFF,TGTGCCAGCAGCTTAGGTCCCGGATCTAACACTGAAGCTTTCTTT
NA,TRBV27,NA,TRBJ2-5,CASSFVGDATQYF,TGTGCCAGCAGTTTTGTCGGGGATGCTACCCAGTACTTC
NA,TRBV12-2,NA,TRBJ2-7,CASRLWPYGEQYF,TGTGCAAGTCGCTTATGGCCCTATGGGGAGCAGTACTTC
NA,TRBV7-7,NA,TRBJ2-1,CASSLNGVSDYNEQFF,TGTGCCAGCAGCTTAAATGGTGTGTCGGACTACAATGAGCAGTTCTTC
NA,TRBV6-1,NA,TRBJ1-2,CASTRAYGYTF,TGTGCCAGCACCCGGGCGTATGGCTACACCTTC
NA,TRBV25-1,NA,TRBJ2-1,CASGIAEGEQFF,TGTGCCAGCGGCATAGCGGAGGGTGAGCAGTTCTTC
NA,TRBV5-1,NA,TRBJ2-1,CASSSRLEVIEQFF,TGCGCCAGCAGTAGTCGGCTAGAGGTGATTGAGCAGTTCTTC
NA,TRBV25-1,NA,TRBJ2-2,CASTTGSGELFF,TGTGCCAGCACCACAGGGTCCGGGGAGCTGTTTTTT
NA,TRBV7-9,TRBD1,TRBJ2-3,CASSLLEWTGLADTQYF,TGTGCCAGCAGCTTATTGGAGTGGACAGGGTTAGCAGATACGCAGTATTTT
NA,TRBV7-8,NA,TRBJ2-3,CASSLARGTDTQYF,TGTGCCAGCAGCTTAGCGCGAGGGACAGATACGCAGTATTTT
NA,TRBV7-2,TRBD1,TRBJ1-2,CASSAPGQGIYGYTF,TGTGCCAGCAGCGCACCGGGACAGGGGATTTATGGCTACACCTTC
NA,TRBV25-1,NA,TRBJ2-7,CASSDLGVNEQYF,TGTGCCAGCAGTGATCTTGGGGTCAACGAGCAGTACTTC
NA,TRBV9,NA,TRBJ2-1,CASSVLSSYNEQFF,TGTGCCAGCAGCGTACTTTCGTCCTACAATGAGCAGTTCTTC
NA,TRBV23-1,TRBD2,TRBJ2-2,CASSQLLAVANTGELFF,TGCGCCAGCAGTCAACTCCTAGCGGTCGCGAACACCGGGGAGCTGTTTTTT
few,TRBV15,NA,TRBJ1-5,CATSGDPAGNQPQHF,TGTGCCACCAGCGGAGACCCGGCGGGCAATCAGCCCCAGCATTTT
NA,TRBV7-2,TRBD2,TRBJ2-7,CASSLGGGTYEQYF,TGTGCCAGCAGCTTAGGCGGGGGAACCTACGAGCAGTACTTC
NA,TRBV4-3,NA,TRBJ1-1,CASSQDKGQPDTEAFF,TGCGCCAGCAGCCAAGATAAGGGGCAGCCAGACACTGAAGCTTTCTTT
once,TRBV28,NA,TRBJ2-7,CASSPPGRVRRYEQYF,TGTGCCAGCAGTCCCCCTGGTAGAGTCCGACGCTACGAGCAGTACTTC
NA,TRBV7-9,NA,TRBJ2-1,CASSLAIGLASKGQFF,TGTGCCAGCAGCTTAGCGATAGGGCTAGCGAGCAAGGGGCAGTTCTTC
NA,TRBV28,NA,TRBJ2-1,CASLWRHSYNEQFF,TGTGCCAGTCTATGGAGGCACTCCTACAATGAGCAGTTCTTC
NA,TRBV28,TRBD1,TRBJ1-1,CASRMPSDRGVRTEAFF,TGTGCCAGCAGGATGCCCTCGGACAGGGGCGTACGCACTGAAGCTTTCTTT
NA,TRBV5-8,NA,TRBJ2-7,CASSLVMGNEQYF,TGTGCCAGCAGCTTGGTAATGGGGAACGAGCAGTACTTC
NA,TRBV6-5,NA,TRBJ2-1,CASIFPQGYNEQFF,TGTGCCAGCATCTTTCCGCAGGGTTACAATGAGCAGTTCTTC
NA,TRBV28,NA,TRBJ2-6,CASSFGPGSGANVLTF,NA
once,TRBV29-1,NA,TRBJ2-5,CSGMEEIQYF,TGCAGCGGGATGGAAGAGATCCAGTACTTC
NA,TRBV7-2,NA,TRBJ2-6,CASSLVSSGANVLTF,TGTGCCAGCAGCTTAGTAAGCTCTGGGGCCAACGTCCTGACTTTC
NA,TRBV10-1,NA,TRBJ2-7,CASWKNAEQYF,TGCGCCAGCTGGAAAAACGCCGAGCAGTACTTC
NA,TRBV27,NA,TRBJ2-7,CASSPPLGYEQYF,TGTGCCAGCAGTCCGCCATTGGGGTACGAGCAGTACTTC
NA,TRBV28,NA,TRBJ2-7,CASSSQGSYEQYF,TGTGCCAGCAGTTCCCAGGGGTCCTACGAGCAGTACTTC
NA,TRBV5-1,NA,TRBJ2-5,CASSLGQLQETQYF,TGCGCCAGCAGCTTGGGTCAGTTACAAGAGACCCAGTACTTC
NA,TRBV4-1,TRBD1,TRBJ2-3,CASSEQTGGAESDTQYF,TGCGCCAGCAGCGAACAAACAGGGGGCGCCGAGTCAGATACGCAGTATTTT
once,TRBV28,NA,TRBJ2-7,CASSLSPGTTEQYF,TGTGCCAGCAGTTTAAGTCCAGGAACTACCGAGCAGTACTTC
NA,TRBV19,NA,TRBJ2-7,CASSIGVVTEYEQYF,TGTGCCAGTAGTATAGGCGTTGTTACGGAGTACGAGCAGTACTTC
NA,TRBV7-8,NA,TRBJ1-4,CASSLGPIFGKLFF,TGTGCCAGCAGCTTAGGACCCATTTTCGGAAAACTGTTTTTT
NA,TRBV12-5,NA,TRBJ2-7,CASALDSSIYEQYF,TGTGCTAGTGCCTTGGACAGTTCAATCTACGAGCAGTACTTC
NA,TRBV5-1,NA,TRBJ2-5,CASSPRPEETQYF,TGCGCCAGCAGCCCCCGACCCGAGGAGACCCAGTACTTC
NA,TRBV7-2,TRBD1,TRBJ2-1,CASSNRDRGNNEQFF,TGTGCCAGCAGCAACCGGGACAGGGGGAACAATGAGCAGTTCTTC
once,TRBV27,TRBD2,TRBJ2-2,CASSFRVAGGPVSGELFF,TGTGCCAGCAGTTTCCGAGTAGCGGGAGGGCCTGTGTCCGGGGAGCTGTTTTTT
once,TRBV10-3,NA,TRBJ1-1,CAISPGQLNTEAFF,TGTGCCATCAGCCCGGGACAACTGAACACTGAAGCTTTCTTT
once,TRBV29-1,TRBD2,TRBJ2-3,CSVHPSGRASDTQYF,TGCAGCGTCCACCCCAGCGGGAGGGCCTCCGATACGCAGTATTTT
NA,TRBV7-3,TRBD2,TRBJ2-1,CASSNLAVTYNEQFF,TGTGCCAGCAGCAATCTAGCGGTAACGTACAATGAGCAGTTCTTC
NA,TRBV10-2,TRBD1,TRBJ2-7,CASSESWDSSYEQYF,TGCGCCAGCAGTGAGTCCTGGGACAGCTCCTACGAGCAGTACTTC